In this sample, the clone carrying this TCR beta chain turned up many times. Its antigen is currently unknown. With 4 bases removed from V and 0 bases from J, the gap between germline ends came to 6 bases. Germline values: CDR1 SNHLY, CDR2 FYNNEI. The CDR3 runs to 13 residues. The data derive from a study of T cells in Graves' hyperthyroidism and ophthalmopathy. Study-level background: Before treatment of any kind, peripheral blood was taken at initial diagnosis. Study-level findings and limits: Most thyroid-expanded clonotypes above 0.001 were also found in blood. Stable hyperthyroidism was told apart from ophthalmopathy by a model built on 13 V-J features.

Regions amplified from RNA transcripts were the TCR beta CDR3 regions. In the first-round RT-PCR of the TCR CDR3, the HTBI primer set was used. A single record per CDR3 protein comes from TCRdb applying MiXCR to the multiplex PCR reads. The sample includes roughly 600,000 distinct CDR3 sequences, more than 12% of them seen just once. Ophthalmopathy patients all had a Clinical Activity Score of at least 3, a NOSPECS grade of at least 4 and disease under 3 months old. This clonotype originated in a woman aged 45-65 years with Graves' ophthalmopathy. V and J are TRBV2 and TRBJ2-5; D perhaps matches TRBD2 (5 bases). The sequencing sample was made of blood. CDR3 DNA: TGTGCCAGCAGTGGGGAGAACCAAGAGACCCAGTACTTC. Translated: CASSGENQETQYF.